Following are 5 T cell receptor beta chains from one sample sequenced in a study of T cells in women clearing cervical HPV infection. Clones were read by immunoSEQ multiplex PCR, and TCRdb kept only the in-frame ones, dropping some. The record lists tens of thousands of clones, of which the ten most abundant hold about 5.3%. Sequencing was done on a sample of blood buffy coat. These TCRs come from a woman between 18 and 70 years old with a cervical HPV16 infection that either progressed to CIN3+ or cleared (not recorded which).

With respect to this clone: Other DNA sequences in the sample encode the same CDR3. The CDR3 protein is CSGGGSGNTIYF. The sequenced part of the CDR3 DNA is TGCAGCGGGGGGGGTTCTGGAAACACC. The gene calls are TRBV29-1 and TRBJ1-3, with D maybe TRBD1 (5 bases). The read stops 3 residues short of the end of the CDR3; the missing end is completed from the germline J gene. The CDR3 extends over 12 amino acids. Deletions cut 7 bases from V and 1 base from J, with 8 bases between. Per germline, CDR1 SQVTM and CDR2 ANQGSEA.

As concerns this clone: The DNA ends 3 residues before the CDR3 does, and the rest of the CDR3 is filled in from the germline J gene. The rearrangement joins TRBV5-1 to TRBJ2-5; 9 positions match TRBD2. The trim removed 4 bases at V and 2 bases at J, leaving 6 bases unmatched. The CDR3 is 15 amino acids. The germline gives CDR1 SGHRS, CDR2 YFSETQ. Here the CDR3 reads CASSRGLAGQETQYF. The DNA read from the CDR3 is TGCGCCAGCAGCCGGGGACTAGCAGGGCAAGAGACC.

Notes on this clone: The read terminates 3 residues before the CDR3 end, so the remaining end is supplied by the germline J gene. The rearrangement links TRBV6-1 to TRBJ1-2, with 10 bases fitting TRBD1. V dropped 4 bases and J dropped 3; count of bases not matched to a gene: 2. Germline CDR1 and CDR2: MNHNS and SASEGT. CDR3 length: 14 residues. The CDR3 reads CASSGTGGDYGYTF. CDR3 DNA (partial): TGTGCCAGCAGTGGGACAGGGGGAGACTATGGC.

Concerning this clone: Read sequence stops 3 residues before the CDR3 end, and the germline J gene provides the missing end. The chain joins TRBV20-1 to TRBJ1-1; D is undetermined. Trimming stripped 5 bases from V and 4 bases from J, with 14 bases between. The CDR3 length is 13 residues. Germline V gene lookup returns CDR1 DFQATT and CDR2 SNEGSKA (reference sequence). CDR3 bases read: TGCAGTGCTTATCAACCGGGGAGCACTGAA. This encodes CSAYQPGSTE. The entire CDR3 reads CSAYQPGSTEAFF.

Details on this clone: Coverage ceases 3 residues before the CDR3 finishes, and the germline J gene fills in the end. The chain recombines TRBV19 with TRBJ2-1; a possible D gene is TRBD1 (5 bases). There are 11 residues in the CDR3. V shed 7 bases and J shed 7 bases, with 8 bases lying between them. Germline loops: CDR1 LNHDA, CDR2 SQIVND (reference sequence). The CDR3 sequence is CASIRGNEQFF. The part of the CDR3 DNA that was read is TGTGCCAGTATTAGGGGAAATGAG.